Listed below are T cell receptor beta chains from one sample, sequenced in a study of identical twins. TCRdb re-called the 5' RACE reads with MiXCR, one entry per CDR3 protein. Found here are 600,000 to 700,000 distinct CDR3 sequences, 21% of them singletons; the top ten hold 4.3%. The same data also contributed to another study, on T cells expressing NK-cell markers.

Sample: PBMCs. The receptors stem from a woman between 18 and 29 years old in good health. CDR3s include the opening cysteine and the closing phenylalanine or tryptophan. A D gene is named only where the DNA matches it firmly. Size is stated for part of the rows, as once, few or many counts, or as a class when the clone is expanded.

abundance	v_gene	d_gene	j_gene	CDR3aa	CDR3nt
.	TRBV5-1	.	TRBJ2-7	CASSLESSSYEQYF	TGCGCCAGCAGCTTGGAAAGTAGCTCCTACGAGCAGTACTTC
.	TRBV7-2	.	TRBJ2-1	CASSASVGGAYNEQFF	TGTGCCAGCAGCGCCTCCGTTGGCGGGGCGTACAATGAGCAGTTCTTC
.	TRBV20-1	TRBD1	TRBJ1-2	CSARGPGQGTSLYGYTF	TGCAGTGCTAGAGGGCCGGGACAGGGGACCTCTTTGTATGGCTACACCTTC
few	TRBV11-2	.	TRBJ2-5	CASSPRLETQYF	TGTGCCAGCAGCCCACGCCTGGAGACCCAGTACTTC
.	TRBV5-1	TRBD2	TRBJ2-3	CASSLGGAGLAGDTQYF	TGCGCCAGCAGCTTGGGCGGCGCGGGACTAGCGGGGGATACGCAGTATTTT
.	TRBV23-1	.	TRBJ2-7	CASSRQEAKNYEQYF	TGCGCCAGCAGTCGACAGGAAGCTAAAAACTACGAGCAGTACTTC
.	TRBV6-5	.	TRBJ2-1	CASSLLGAGYNEQFF	TGTGCCAGCAGTTTACTGGGGGCGGGGTACAATGAGCAGTTCTTC
few	TRBV9	.	TRBJ1-1	CASSVHGVETEAFF	TGTGCCAGCAGCGTACATGGGGTTGAGACTGAAGCTTTCTTT
few	TRBV5-1	TRBD1	TRBJ2-1	CASSGQGGVYNEQFF	TGCGCCAGCAGCGGACAGGGGGGGGTGTACAATGAGCAGTTCTTC
.	TRBV18	.	TRBJ2-1	CASSPRTDVNEQFF	TGTGCCAGCTCACCAAGGACGGACGTAAATGAGCAGTTCTTC
.	TRBV28	.	TRBJ2-1	CASSPDRDSRNEQFF	TGTGCCAGCAGTCCAGACCGGGACTCTCGCAATGAGCAGTTCTTC
.	TRBV5-1	.	TRBJ1-6	CASSWGQRTPYNSPLHF	TGCGCCAGCAGCTGGGGCCAGCGGACCCCCTATAATTCACCCCTCCACTTT
few	TRBV11-2	.	TRBJ2-1	CASSRFAAGSYNEQFF	TGTGCCAGCAGTCGATTCGCGGCCGGCTCCTACAATGAGCAGTTCTTC
.	TRBV20-1	.	TRBJ2-6	CRTRPLKSGANVLTF	TGCAGAACCAGACCCCTTAAGTCTGGGGCCAACGTCCTGACTTTC
once	TRBV2	.	TRBJ1-6	CASIPGASYNSPLHF	TGTGCCAGCATCCCAGGGGCCTCCTATAATTCACCCCTCCACTTT
many	TRBV12-3/TRBV12-4	TRBD1	TRBJ2-7	CASRGTGLSEQYF	TGTGCCAGCAGAGGGACAGGGCTGTCCGAGCAGTACTTC
.	TRBV14	.	TRBJ2-7	CASSQGFESYYEQYF	TGTGCCAGCAGCCAAGGGTTCGAGAGCTACTACGAGCAGTACTTC
few	TRBV7-2	.	TRBJ2-7	CASSQRGGKQYF	TGTGCCAGCAGCCAAAGAGGGGGGAAGCAGTACTTC
.	TRBV9	.	TRBJ2-5	CASSADPWGRETQYF	TGTGCCAGCAGCGCGGACCCTTGGGGACGGGAGACCCAGTACTTC
many	TRBV6-1	.	TRBJ1-3	CASSPPRGNGNTIYF	TGTGCCAGCAGTCCTCCTAGGGGGAATGGAAACACCATATATTTT
.	TRBV5-1	.	TRBJ2-6	CASSPTTLPSGANVLTF	TGCGCCAGCAGCCCTACGACCCTTCCCTCTGGGGCCAACGTCCTGACTTTC
few	TRBV20-1	TRBD2	TRBJ2-1	CSARVLAGGGEQFF	TGCAGTGCTAGGGTGCTAGCGGGAGGGGGTGAGCAGTTCTTC
.	TRBV12-3/TRBV12-4	TRBD2	TRBJ2-7	CASRKRGGTYEQYF	TGTGCCAGCAGGAAGCGGGGGGGAACCTACGAGCAGTACTTC
.	TRBV2	TRBD1	TRBJ1-2	CASKGQALIYYGYTF	TGTGCCTCCAAGGGACAGGCGTTAATCTACTATGGCTACACCTTC
.	TRBV20-1	.	TRBJ2-5	CSAPWQPETQYF	TGCAGTGCCCCCTGGCAACCCGAGACCCAGTACTTC
.	TRBV3-1	TRBD1	TRBJ2-7	CASSQDQDRAEYF	TGTGCCAGCAGCCAAGATCAGGACAGGGCCGAGTACTTC
.	TRBV24-1	TRBD2	TRBJ2-3	CATSDRRGGTDTQYF	TGTGCCACCAGTGACCGCCGGGGGGGCACAGATACGCAGTATTTT
few	TRBV6-5	.	TRBJ2-3	CASSSYNTQYF	TGTGCCAGCAGTTCCTACAATACGCAGTATTTT
.	TRBV25-1	TRBD2	TRBJ2-1	CASSEGPGGYNEQFF	TGTGCCAGCAGTGAAGGGCCGGGGGGATACAATGAGCAGTTCTTC
.	TRBV29-1	.	TRBJ2-2	CRADRGNTGELFF	TGCAGAGCTGATAGAGGGAACACCGGGGAGCTGTTTTTT
few	TRBV20-1	.	TRBJ2-5	CSAPRPWASQETQYF	TGCAGTGCTCCCCGCCCATGGGCGTCACAAGAGACCCAGTACTTC
.	TRBV12-3/TRBV12-4	.	TRBJ2-1	CASRGRLYNEQFF	TGTGCCAGCAGGGGGAGGCTCTACAATGAGCAGTTCTTC
once	TRBV10-3	.	TRBJ2-1	CAISGVLDEQFF	TGTGCCATCAGTGGGGTTTTGGATGAGCAGTTCTTC
.	TRBV19	.	TRBJ2-5	CASSIPGAIQETQYF	TGTGCCAGTAGTATCCCGGGGGCAATTCAAGAGACCCAGTACTTC
.	TRBV20-1	TRBD2	TRBJ2-2	CSARSAGPGELFF	TGCAGTGCTAGGTCAGCGGGGCCCGGGGAGCTGTTTTTT
.	TRBV5-1	TRBD2	TRBJ2-3	CASTAGVNTDTQYF	TGCGCCAGCACGGCGGGAGTGAACACAGATACGCAGTATTTT
.	TRBV7-9	.	TRBJ2-3	CASSQSPSTDTQYF	TGTGCCAGCAGCCAGAGCCCTAGCACAGATACGCAGTATTTT
few	TRBV10-1	.	TRBJ2-7	CASSESPGDEQYF	TGCGCCAGCAGTGAGTCCCCTGGGGACGAGCAGTACTTC
.	TRBV5-5	TRBD2	TRBJ2-3	CASSSRIAGGVLADTQYF	TGTGCCAGCAGCTCCCGCATAGCGGGGGGGGTCCTGGCAGATACGCAGTATTTT
.	TRBV7-9	TRBD1	TRBJ2-1	CASSLAIQGVYDNEQFF	TGTGCCAGCAGCTTAGCGATACAGGGGGTTTATGACAATGAGCAGTTCTTC
.	TRBV6-5	.	TRBJ2-7	CASSYSSQSEQYF	TGTGCCAGCAGTTACTCGAGCCAGTCTGAGCAGTACTTC
.	TRBV12-3/TRBV12-4	TRBD1	TRBJ1-5	CASSLTGERQPQHF	TGTGCCAGCAGTCTAACAGGGGAAAGACAGCCCCAGCATTTT
.	TRBV20-1	.	TRBJ1-5	CSARDLEISQPQHF	TGCAGTGCTAGAGATCTGGAAATTAGTCAGCCCCAGCATTTT
.	TRBV20-1	.	TRBJ2-3	CSASLRLKVTDTQYF	TGCAGTGCTAGTCTACGTCTAAAGGTCACAGATACGCAGTATTTT
.	TRBV27	.	TRBJ1-2	CASSFYQGGNYGYTF	TGTGCCAGCAGTTTTTATCAGGGCGGGAACTATGGCTACACCTTC
many	TRBV20-1	.	TRBJ2-7	CSAEATSYEQYF	TGCAGTGCCGAGGCTACCTCGTACGAGCAGTACTTC
.	TRBV5-1	.	TRBJ2-1	CASRGRGDTSYNEQFF	TGCGCCAGCAGGGGAAGGGGGGACACCTCCTACAATGAGCAGTTCTTC
few	TRBV12-5	.	TRBJ2-5	CASGLAPSAYQETQYF	TGTGCTAGTGGTTTGGCCCCGTCGGCGTACCAAGAGACCCAGTACTTC
many	TRBV15	TRBD2	TRBJ2-1	CATSRPSGRTNNEQFF	TGTGCCACCAGCAGACCTAGCGGGAGAACCAACAATGAGCAGTTCTTC
few	TRBV7-7	TRBD2	TRBJ2-3	CASSDGLAATDTQYF	TGTGCCAGCAGCGACGGACTAGCGGCCACAGATACGCAGTATTTT
.	TRBV7-9	TRBD2	TRBJ2-5	CASSPPRAGPQETQYF	TGTGCCAGCAGCCCGCCCCGAGCGGGACCCCAAGAGACCCAGTACTTC
few	TRBV21-1	.	TRBJ2-7	CASRPPRDRVPF	TGTGCCAGCAGGCCACCCCGGGACAGGGTCCCATTC